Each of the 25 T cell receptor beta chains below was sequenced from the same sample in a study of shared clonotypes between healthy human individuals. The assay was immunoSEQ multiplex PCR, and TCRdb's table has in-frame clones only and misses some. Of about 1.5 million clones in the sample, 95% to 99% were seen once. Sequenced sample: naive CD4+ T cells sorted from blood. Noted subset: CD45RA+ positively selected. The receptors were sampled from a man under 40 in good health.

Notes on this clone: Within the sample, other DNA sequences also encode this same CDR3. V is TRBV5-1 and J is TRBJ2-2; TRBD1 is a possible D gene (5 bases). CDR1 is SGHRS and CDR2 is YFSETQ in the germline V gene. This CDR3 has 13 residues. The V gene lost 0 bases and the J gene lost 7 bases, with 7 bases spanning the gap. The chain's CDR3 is CASSLEGHGELFF. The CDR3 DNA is TGCGCCAGCAGCTTGGAGGGGCACGGGGAGCTGTTTTTT.

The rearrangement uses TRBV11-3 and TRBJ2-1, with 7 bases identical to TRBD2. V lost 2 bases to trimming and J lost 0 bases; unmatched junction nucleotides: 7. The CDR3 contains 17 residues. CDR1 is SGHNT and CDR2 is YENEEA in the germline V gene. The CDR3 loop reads CASSLMGGSSSYNEQFF. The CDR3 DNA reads TGTGCCAGCAGCTTAATGGGGGGGAGTAGCTCCTACAATGAGCAGTTCTTC.

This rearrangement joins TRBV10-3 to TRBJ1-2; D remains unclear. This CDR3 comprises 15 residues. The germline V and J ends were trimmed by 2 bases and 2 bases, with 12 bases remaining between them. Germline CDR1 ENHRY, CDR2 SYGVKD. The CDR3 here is CAISETKGPNYGYTF. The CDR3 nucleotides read TGTGCCATCAGTGAGACGAAAGGACCCAACTATGGCTACACCTTC.

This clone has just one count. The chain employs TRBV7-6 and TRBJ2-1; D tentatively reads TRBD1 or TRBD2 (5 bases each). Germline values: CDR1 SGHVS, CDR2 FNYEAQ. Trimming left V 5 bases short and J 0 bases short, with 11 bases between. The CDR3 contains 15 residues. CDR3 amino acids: CASSGTSNSYNEQFF. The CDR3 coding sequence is TGTGCCAGCAGCGGGACCTCGAACTCCTACAATGAGCAGTTCTTC.

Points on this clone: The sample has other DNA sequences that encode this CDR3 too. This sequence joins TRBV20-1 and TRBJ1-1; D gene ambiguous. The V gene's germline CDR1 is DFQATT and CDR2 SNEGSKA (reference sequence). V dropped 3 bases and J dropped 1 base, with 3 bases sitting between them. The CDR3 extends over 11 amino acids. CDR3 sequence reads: CSASGNTEAFF. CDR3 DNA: TGCAGTGCTAGTGGGAACACTGAAGCTTTCTTT.

The CDR3 DNA reads TGTGCCAGCAGCCTTACAGGGGCCTATGGCTACACCTTC. Residues: CASSLTGAYGYTF. V and J are TRBV7-9 and TRBJ1-2, with 7 bases fitting TRBD1. Germline trimming cut 5 bases from V and 4 bases from J; bases unmatched to any gene: 4. The CDR3 length is 13 residues. CDR1 and CDR2 (germline): SEHNR, FQNEAQ (reference sequence).

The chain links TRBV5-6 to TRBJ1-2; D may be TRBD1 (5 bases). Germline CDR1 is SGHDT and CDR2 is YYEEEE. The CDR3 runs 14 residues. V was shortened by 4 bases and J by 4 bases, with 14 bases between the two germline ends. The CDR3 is CASSVVTVGYGYTF. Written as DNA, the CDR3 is TGTGCCAGCAGCGTTGTGACAGTGGGCTATGGCTACACCTTC. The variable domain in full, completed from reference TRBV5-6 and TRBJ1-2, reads DAGVTQSPTHLIKTRGQQVTLRCSPKSGHDTVSWYQQALGQGPQFIFQYYEEEERQRGNFPDRFSGHQFPNYSSELNVNALLLGDSALYLCASSVVTVGYGYTFGSGTRLTVV.

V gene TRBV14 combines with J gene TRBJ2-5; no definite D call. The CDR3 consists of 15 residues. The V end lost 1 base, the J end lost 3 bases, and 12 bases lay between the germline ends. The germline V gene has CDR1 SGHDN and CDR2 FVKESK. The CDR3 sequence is CASSQGLLPEETQYF. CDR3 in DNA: TGTGCCAGCAGCCAAGGGCTTTTACCGGAAGAGACCCAGTACTTC.

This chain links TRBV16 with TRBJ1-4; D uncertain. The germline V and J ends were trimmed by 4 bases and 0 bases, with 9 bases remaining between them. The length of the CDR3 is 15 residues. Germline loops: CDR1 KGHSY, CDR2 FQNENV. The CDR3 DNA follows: TGTGCCAGCAGCCTCGGCGGAGCAACTAATGAAAAACTGTTTTTT. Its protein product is CASSLGGATNEKLFF. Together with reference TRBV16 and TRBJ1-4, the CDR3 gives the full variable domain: GEEVAQTPKHLVRGEGQKAKLYCAPIKGHSYVFWYQQVLKNEFKFLISFQNENVFDETGMPKERFSAKCLPNSPCSLEIQATKLEDSAVYFCASSLGGATNEKLFFGSGTQLSVL.

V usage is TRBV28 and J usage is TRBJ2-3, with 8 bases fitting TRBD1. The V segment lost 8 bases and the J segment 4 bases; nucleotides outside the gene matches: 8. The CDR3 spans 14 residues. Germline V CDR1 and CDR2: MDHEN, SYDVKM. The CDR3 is CASCKRTGSDTQYF. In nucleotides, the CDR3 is TGTGCCAGCTGTAAAAGGACAGGGTCAGATACGCAGTATTTT.

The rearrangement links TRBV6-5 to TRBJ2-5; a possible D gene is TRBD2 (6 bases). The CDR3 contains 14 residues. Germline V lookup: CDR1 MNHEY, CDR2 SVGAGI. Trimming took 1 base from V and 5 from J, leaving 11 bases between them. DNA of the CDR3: TGTGCCAGCAGTTACTGGGGCCGGGGGGAGACCCAGTACTTC. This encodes CASSYWGRGETQYF.

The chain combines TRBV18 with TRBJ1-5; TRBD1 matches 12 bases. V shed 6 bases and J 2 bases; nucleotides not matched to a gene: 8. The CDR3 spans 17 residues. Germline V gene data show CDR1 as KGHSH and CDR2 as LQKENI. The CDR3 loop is CASSGTGGFDGNQPQHF. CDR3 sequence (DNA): TGTGCCAGCTCCGGGACAGGGGGCTTCGATGGCAATCAGCCCCAGCATTTT.

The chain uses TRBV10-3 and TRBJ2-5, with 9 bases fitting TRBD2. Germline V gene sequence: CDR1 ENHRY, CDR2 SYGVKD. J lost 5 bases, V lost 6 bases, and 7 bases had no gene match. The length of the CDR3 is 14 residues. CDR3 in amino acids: CAIRDSGSYETQYF. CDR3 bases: TGTGCCATCAGGGATAGCGGGAGTTATGAGACCCAGTACTTC.

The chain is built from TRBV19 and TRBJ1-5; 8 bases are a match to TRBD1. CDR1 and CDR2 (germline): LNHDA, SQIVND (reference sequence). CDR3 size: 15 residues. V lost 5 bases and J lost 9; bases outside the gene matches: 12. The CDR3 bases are TGTGCCAGTAGTCCACCGGGACAGGCAATCGGGCCCCAGCATTTT. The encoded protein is CASSPPGQAIGPQHF.

For the CDR3, the DNA is TGTGCCAGCAGCTTGGTTGGAATAGACAGGGAGGATTATGGCTACACCTTC. It translates to CASSLVGIDREDYGYTF. The chain couples TRBV5-4 to TRBJ1-2, with TRBD1 matching 7 bases. V was clipped by 0 bases and J by 5 bases; unmatched bases: 13. The CDR3 loop spans 17 amino acids. The V gene's germline CDR1 is SGHNT and CDR2 YYREEE (reference sequence).

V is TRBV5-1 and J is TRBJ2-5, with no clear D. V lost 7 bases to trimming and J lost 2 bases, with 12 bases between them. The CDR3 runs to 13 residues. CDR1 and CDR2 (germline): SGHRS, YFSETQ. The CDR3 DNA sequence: TGCGCCAGCGCGCTGTCTAGGCAAGAGACCCAGTACTTC. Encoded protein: CASALSRQETQYF.

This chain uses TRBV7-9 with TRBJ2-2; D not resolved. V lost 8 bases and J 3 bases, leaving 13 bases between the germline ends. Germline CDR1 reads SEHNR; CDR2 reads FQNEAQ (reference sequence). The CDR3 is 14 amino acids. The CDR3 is CASEEWADTGELFF. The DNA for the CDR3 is TGTGCCAGCGAAGAGTGGGCGGACACCGGGGAGCTGTTTTTT.

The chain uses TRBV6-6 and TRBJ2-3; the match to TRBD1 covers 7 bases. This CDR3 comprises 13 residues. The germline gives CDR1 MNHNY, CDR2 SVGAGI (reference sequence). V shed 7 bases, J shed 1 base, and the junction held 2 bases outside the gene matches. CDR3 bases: TGTGCCAGCAAAAGGGGGCGCACAGATACGCAGTATTTT. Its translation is CASKRGRTDTQYF.

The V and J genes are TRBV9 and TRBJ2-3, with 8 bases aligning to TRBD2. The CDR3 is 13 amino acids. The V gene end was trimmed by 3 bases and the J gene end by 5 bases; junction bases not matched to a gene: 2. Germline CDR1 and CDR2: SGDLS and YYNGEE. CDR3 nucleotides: TGTGCCAGCAGCGAGGGGACTAGAGATACGCAGTATTTT. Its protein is CASSEGTRDTQYF.

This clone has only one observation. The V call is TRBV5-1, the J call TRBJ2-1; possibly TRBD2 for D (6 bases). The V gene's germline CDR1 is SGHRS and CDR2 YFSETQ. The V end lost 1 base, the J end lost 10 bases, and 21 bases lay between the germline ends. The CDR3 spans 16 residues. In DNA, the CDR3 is TGCGCCAGCAGCTTGCGGCGGGTTCAGGTTGCGGGGGAGCAGTTCTTC. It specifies CASSLRRVQVAGEQFF. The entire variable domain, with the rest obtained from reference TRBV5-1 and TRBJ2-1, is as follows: KAGVTQTPRYLIKTRGQQVTLSCSPISGHRSVSWYQQTPGQGLQFLFEYFSETQRNKGNFPGRFSGRQFSNSRSEMNVSTLELGDSALYLCASSLRRVQVAGEQFFGPGTRLTVL.

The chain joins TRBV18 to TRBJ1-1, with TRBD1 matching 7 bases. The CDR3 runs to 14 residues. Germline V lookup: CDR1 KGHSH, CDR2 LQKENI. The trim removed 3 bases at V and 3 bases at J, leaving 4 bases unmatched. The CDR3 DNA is TGTGCCAGCTCACCGCAGCAGGGGGACACTGAAGCTTTCTTT. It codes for CASSPQQGDTEAFF.

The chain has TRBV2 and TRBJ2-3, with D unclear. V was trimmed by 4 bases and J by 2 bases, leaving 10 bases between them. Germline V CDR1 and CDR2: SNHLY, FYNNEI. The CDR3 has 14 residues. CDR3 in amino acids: CASSGNWNTDTQYF. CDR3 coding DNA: TGTGCCAGCAGTGGAAACTGGAACACAGATACGCAGTATTTT.

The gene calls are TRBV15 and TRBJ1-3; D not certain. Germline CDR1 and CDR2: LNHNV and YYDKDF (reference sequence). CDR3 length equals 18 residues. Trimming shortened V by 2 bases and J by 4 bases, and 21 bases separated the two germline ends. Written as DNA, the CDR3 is TGTGCCACCAGCAGAAATAAGGGCCGGGGAGGATCCGGAAACACCATATATTTT. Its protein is CATSRNKGRGGSGNTIYF. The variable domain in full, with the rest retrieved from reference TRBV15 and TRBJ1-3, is DAMVIQNPRYQVTQFGKPVTLSCSQTLNHNVMYWYQQKSSQAPKLLFHYYDKDFNNEADTPDNFQSRRPNTSFCFLDIRSPGLGDTAMYLCATSRNKGRGGSGNTIYFGEGSWLTVV.

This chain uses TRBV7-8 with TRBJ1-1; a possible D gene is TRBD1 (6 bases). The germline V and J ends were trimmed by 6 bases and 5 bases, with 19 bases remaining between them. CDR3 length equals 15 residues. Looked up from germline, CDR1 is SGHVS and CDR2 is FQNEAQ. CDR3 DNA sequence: TGTGCCAGCAGTTTTAGCGCTATCCAGGGGACTGAAGCTTTCTTT. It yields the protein CASSFSAIQGTEAFF.

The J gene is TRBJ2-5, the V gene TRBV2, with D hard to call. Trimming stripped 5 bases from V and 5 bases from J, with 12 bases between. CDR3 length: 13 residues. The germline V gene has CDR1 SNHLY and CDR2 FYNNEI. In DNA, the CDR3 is TGTGCCAGCAGTAGGACCCCTCGCGAGACCCAGTACTTC. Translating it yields CASSRTPRETQYF.